This record looks at one T cell receptor beta chain sequence and its context. Antigen: not known. From 5'RACE with constant-segment primers came TCR alpha and TCR beta cDNA libraries that carried sample barcodes and UMIs. TCRdb redid the calling of the 5' RACE reads with MiXCR, one entry per CDR3 protein. This sample yields roughly 510,000 distinct CDR3 sequences, of which 17% are seen a single time; about 8.6% belongs to the top ten. The data stem from a study of T-cell memory formation after mild COVID-19. Regarding the study as a whole: In pre-infection memory, a portion of responding clones appeared, which suggested that cross-reactive memory joined.

The TCR was taken from an adult woman who had mild COVID-19 (a few samples of this study predate the infection). Cell type and time point are not known. Sequenced sample: PBMCs or a T cell subset sorted from them (not recorded which).

CDR3 sequence reads: CASSYAAGELFF. Here the CDR3 DNA reads TGTGCCAGCAGTTACGCGGCCGGGGAGCTGTTTTTT. The rearrangement links TRBV6-5 to TRBJ2-2; D is unresolved. CDR1 is MNHEY and CDR2 is SVGAGI in the germline V gene. Trimming removed 2 bases at V and 6 bases at J, with 4 bases between. The CDR3 consists of 12 residues.